Listed here is a single TCR beta chain. Method: immunoSEQ multiplex PCR; TCRdb's copy keeps in-frame clones and lacks some. In the table there are about 160,000 clones, more than 75% of which are singletons. This sample was included in a study of blood T cell repertoires in COVID-19. Study as a whole: The United States, Italy and Spain supplied acute and convalescent COVID-19 samples. PBMCs, B-cell-depleted T cells, or T cells were the source of the cDNA or gDNA that made up the material.

From germline, CDR1 is LNHNV and CDR2 YYDKDF (reference sequence). The CDR3 totals 14 residues. Trimming shortened V by 6 bases and J by 10 bases, and 18 bases separated the two germline ends. The rearrangement joins TRBV15 to TRBJ1-4; D call uncertain. This receptor was obtained from a man in his forties with acute or convalescent COVID-19. Sequencing was done on a sample of peripheral blood. The chain's CDR3 is CATRAGFGRGKLFF. The CDR3 bases are TGTGCCACCAGGGCGGGGTTCGGGAGAGGAAAACTGTTTTTT.